The sample holds one count of the clone carrying this T cell receptor beta chain. Between the trimmed V and J ends, which lost 4 bases and 3 bases, there was a span of 13 bases. The CDR3 is 14 amino acids. The V gene's germline CDR1 is GTSNPN and CDR2 SVGIG (reference sequence). This sample was included in a study of blood T cell repertoires in COVID-19. The protocol was immunoSEQ multiplex PCR, while the TCRdb copy is restricted to in-frame clones and leaves out a portion. This sample has 95,000 to 110,000 clones, with 90% to 95% found just once. The TCR sequence derives from a human donor in a cohort sampled during active COVID-19. The sequenced sample was peripheral blood. This chain joins TRBV30 and TRBJ2-1; TRBD2 might be the D (6 bases). The CDR3 DNA sequence: TGTGCCTGGAAAGGGGCTAGCGTCTACAATGAGCAGTTCTTC. It translates to CAWKGASVYNEQFF.